The following is a TCR beta chain sequence with its context. The antigen is undetermined. TCRdb's table, derived via immunoSEQ multiplex PCR, lists solely in-frame clones and lacks some. In the table there are approximately 60,000 clones, 88% of which are singletons. This specimen belongs to a study of PD-1 blockade in mismatch repair-deficient tumors. In the study overall: Patients had around 11 mismatch repair-deficient cancer types and were previously treated and progressing. Study observations and caveats: Tumor-resident clones, often undetectable pretreatment in blood, expanded then contracted after pembrolizumab.

Mismatch repair deficiency was confirmed in all patients, by PCR or immunohistochemistry. This CDR3 has 18 amino acids. Germline-derived CDR1 and CDR2 are SGHNT and YENEEA. The trim removed 1 base at V and 5 bases at J, leaving 14 bases unmatched. The receptor was derived from an adult with mismatch repair-deficient cancer. This specimen consisted of peripheral blood, obtained 52 weeks after starting pembrolizumab. The genes are TRBV11-3 and TRBJ2-5; 9 nucleotides agree with TRBD2. The CDR3 nucleotides are TGTGCCAGCAGCTTAGGAGGTGATAGCGGGAGAAATCGGGAGACCCAGTACTTC. It yields the protein CASSLGGDSGRNRETQYF.